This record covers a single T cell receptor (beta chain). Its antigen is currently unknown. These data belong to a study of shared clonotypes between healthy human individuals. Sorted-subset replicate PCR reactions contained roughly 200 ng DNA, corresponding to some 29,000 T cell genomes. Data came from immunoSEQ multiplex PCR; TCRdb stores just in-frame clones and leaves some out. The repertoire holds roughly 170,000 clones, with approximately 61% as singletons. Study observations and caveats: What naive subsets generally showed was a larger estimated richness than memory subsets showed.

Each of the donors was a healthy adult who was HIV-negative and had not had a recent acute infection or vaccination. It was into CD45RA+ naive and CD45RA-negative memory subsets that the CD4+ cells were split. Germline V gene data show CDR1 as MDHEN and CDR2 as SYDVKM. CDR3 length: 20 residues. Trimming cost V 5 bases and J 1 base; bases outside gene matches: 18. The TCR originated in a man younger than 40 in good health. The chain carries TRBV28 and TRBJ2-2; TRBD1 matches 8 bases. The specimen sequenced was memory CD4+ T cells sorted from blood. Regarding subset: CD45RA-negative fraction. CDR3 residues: CASSPFWTGSGRLNTGELFF. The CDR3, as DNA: TGTGCCAGCAGTCCCTTTTGGACAGGGTCTGGGAGGTTGAACACCGGGGAGCTGTTTTTT.